One sample yielded the 19 T cell receptor beta chains listed below, sequenced in a study of cytomegalovirus exposure and HLA in healthy donors. Both 60 Vbeta primers and 13 Jbeta primers went into the PCR. Sequenced by immunoSEQ multiplex PCR; TCRdb stores in-frame clones only, minus some. The profile shows about 140,000 clones, approximately 80% of them singletons. The sequenced sample was PBMCs. The receptors were sampled from a man aged 35 to 55 in good health and CMV-seronegative.

The V call is TRBV5-1, the J call TRBJ2-7; 7 bases are a match to TRBD1. Germline V gene sequence: CDR1 SGHRS, CDR2 YFSETQ. Unmatched junction bases numbered 10, after V lost 6 bases and J lost 1 base. The CDR3 runs to 15 residues. CDR3 amino acids: CASTPYPQGSYEQYF. The DNA for the CDR3 is TGCGCCAGCACACCTTATCCACAGGGGTCCTACGAGCAGTACTTC.

The rearrangement joins TRBV12-5 to TRBJ1-1; D ambiguous. V lost 3 bases, J lost 4 bases, and 6 bases lay in between. The CDR3 totals 12 residues. Germline CDR1 and CDR2: LGHNT and FRNRAP. The CDR3, as DNA: TGTGCTAGTGGTTTTTCCTTCACTGAAGCTTTCTTT. This gives the protein CASGFSFTEAFF. The full variable domain, rest sourced from reference TRBV12-5 and TRBJ1-1, is DARVTQTPRHKVTEMGQEVTMRCQPILGHNTVFWYRQTMMQGLELLAYFRNRAPLDDSGMPKDRFSAEMPDATLATLKIQPSEPRDSAVYFCASGFSFTEAFFGQGTRLTVV.

This chain connects TRBV11-3 to TRBJ2-7; perhaps TRBD1 as D (5 bases). The CDR3 runs 14 residues. The germline V gene encodes CDR1 SGHNT and CDR2 YENEEA. Deletions cut 1 base from V and 1 base from J, with 8 bases between. DNA of the CDR3: TGTGCCAGCAGCTTAGTAGCAGGGTCCTACGAGCAGTACTTC. Its translation is CASSLVAGSYEQYF.

The CDR3 coding sequence is TGTGCCAGCAGCTTAGCTTCGGGGGGGGATACGCAGTATTTT. Its translation is CASSLASGGDTQYF. The chain uses TRBV7-6 and TRBJ2-3; 8 bases line up with TRBD2. Germline CDR1 and CDR2: SGHVS and FNYEAQ. V shed 0 bases, J shed 6 bases, and the junction held 2 bases outside the gene matches. The CDR3 is made up of 14 amino acids.

This chain connects TRBV19 to TRBJ1-2; TRBD1 matches 8 bases. The germline V gene has CDR1 LNHDA and CDR2 SQIVND (reference sequence). After removal of 10 bases from V and 4 bases from J, the junction contained 11 bases not matched to a gene. This CDR3 has 14 amino acids. The CDR3 loop is CATTDRGQGYGYTF. The CDR3, as DNA: TGTGCCACCACAGACAGGGGACAAGGCTATGGCTACACCTTC.

The V call is TRBV14, the J call TRBJ2-1; 15 nucleotides align to TRBD2. The CDR3 extends over 18 amino acids. CDR1 SGHDN and CDR2 FVKESK come from the germline V gene. Trimming removed 3 bases from V and 4 bases from J; junction bases left unmatched: 7. The CDR3: CASSQAGTSGGRYNEQFF. The CDR3 DNA follows: TGTGCCAGCAGCCAGGCCGGGACTAGCGGGGGGCGGTACAATGAGCAGTTCTTC.

This chain joins TRBV5-1 and TRBJ1-2; 8 bases agree with TRBD1. Germline CDR1 reads SGHRS; CDR2 reads YFSETQ. This CDR3 is 13 amino acids long. V shed 4 bases, J shed 6 bases, and the junction held 5 bases outside the gene matches. The CDR3, as DNA: TGCGCCAGCAGCCCGGGACAGGAGCATGGCTACACCTTC. This sequence encodes CASSPGQEHGYTF. The whole variable domain, filled in from reference TRBV5-1 and TRBJ1-2, reads KAGVTQTPRYLIKTRGQQVTLSCSPISGHRSVSWYQQTPGQGLQFLFEYFSETQRNKGNFPGRFSGRQFSNSRSEMNVSTLELGDSALYLCASSPGQEHGYTFGSGTRLTVV.

V gene TRBV5-1 combines with J gene TRBJ1-5, with a possible D match to TRBD1 (6 bases). The CDR3 contains 14 residues. V was cut by 2 bases and J by 6 bases, with 12 bases left in between. Germline CDR1 SGHRS, CDR2 YFSETQ. The CDR3 DNA reads TGCGCCAGCAGCTTCGGGGGGGCCGGTCAGCCCCAGCATTTT. Residues: CASSFGGAGQPQHF.

V usage is TRBV7-2 and J usage is TRBJ1-5; 7 positions agree with TRBD1. Trimming removed 2 bases from V and 4 bases from J; junction bases left unmatched: 5. Germline V gene data show CDR1 as SGHTA and CDR2 as FQGNSA. The CDR3 sequence is 15 residues long. CDR3 bases: TGTGCCAGCAGCTTAAGCGGACAGGATAATCAGCCCCAGCATTTT. Residues: CASSLSGQDNQPQHF.

This chain joins TRBV9 and TRBJ2-3; 8 bases map to TRBD2. This CDR3 is 15 amino acids long. The V gene end was trimmed by 4 bases and the J gene end by 2 bases; junction bases not matched to a gene: 6. Germline CDR1 is SGDLS and CDR2 is YYNGEE. In DNA, the CDR3 is TGTGCCAGCAGCCCCAGCGGGGGCCTCACAGATACGCAGTATTTT. Its protein product is CASSPSGGLTDTQYF.

The CDR3 spells CASSPGTALNTIYF. CDR3 nucleotides: TGTGCCAGCAGCCCCGGGACAGCCCTGAACACCATATATTTT. The chain employs TRBV7-2 and TRBJ1-3, with 7 bases that match TRBD1. CDR3 size: 14 residues. Germline values: CDR1 SGHTA, CDR2 FQGNSA. The V gene end was trimmed by 5 bases and the J gene end by 7 bases; junction bases not matched to a gene: 8.

This clone was recorded a few times. The chain couples TRBV7-3 to TRBJ1-1, with 9 bases identical to TRBD1. Germline-derived CDR1 and CDR2 are SGHTA and FQGTGA. CDR3 size: 15 residues. V dropped 0 bases and J dropped 5; count of bases not matched to a gene: 4. This CDR3 is CASSLTGTGQTEAFF. DNA for the CDR3: TGTGCCAGCAGCTTAACAGGGACAGGGCAGACTGAAGCTTTCTTT.

CDR3 nucleotides: TGTGCCATCAGTGAGATCGACAGTCTCCCCTGGGACACTGAAGCTTTCTTT. Its protein product is CAISEIDSLPWDTEAFF. The gene calls are TRBV10-3 and TRBJ1-1, with D possibly matching TRBD1 (5 bases). CDR1 and CDR2 (germline): ENHRY, SYGVKD. There are 17 residues in the CDR3. Trimming cost V 2 bases and J 3 bases, with 19 bases left between them.

J is TRBJ2-7 and V is TRBV6-5; TRBD1 might be the D (5 bases). Trimming shortened V by 2 bases and J by 0 bases, and 14 bases separated the two germline ends. Germline assignment: CDR1 MNHEY and CDR2 SVGAGI. The CDR3 sequence is 16 residues long. The CDR3 sequence is CASSYVSAGISYEQYF. CDR3 sequence (DNA): TGTGCCAGCAGTTACGTTTCGGCAGGGATCTCCTACGAGCAGTACTTC.

The chain carries TRBV7-7 and TRBJ2-7; the D gene is possibly TRBD2 (7 bases). CDR1 and CDR2 (germline): SSHAT, FNYEAQ (reference sequence). There are 16 residues in the CDR3. Trimming removed 5 bases at V and 3 bases at J, with 20 bases between. CDR3 nucleotides: TGTGCCAGCAGCCCCAGGCCCCTAGGGGGGGTCTACGAGCAGTACTTC. Translating gives CASSPRPLGGVYEQYF.

The genes are TRBV2 and TRBJ1-2, with 9 positions matching TRBD1. In germline, CDR1 is SNHLY, CDR2 FYNNEI. The CDR3 is made up of 13 amino acids. J gave up 7 bases and V 6 bases, and 6 bases lay outside the gene matches. The CDR3 spells CASREGQGSGYTF. As DNA, the CDR3 is TGTGCCAGCAGAGAGGGACAGGGCTCTGGCTACACCTTC.

J is TRBJ2-3 and V is TRBV6-6; 9 bases map to TRBD2. Germline trimming cut 8 bases from V and 5 bases from J; bases unmatched to any gene: 11. Germline-derived CDR1 and CDR2 are MNHNY and SVGAGI (reference sequence). The CDR3 runs 15 residues. The CDR3 sequence is CASGRGKREVDTQYF. CDR3 nucleotides: TGTGCCAGCGGGCGAGGTAAGCGGGAGGTAGATACGCAGTATTTT.

The gene calls are TRBV19 and TRBJ2-5; D may be TRBD1 (5 bases). V was cut by 6 bases and J by 4 bases, with 12 bases left in between. The CDR3 has 13 residues. From germline, CDR1 is LNHDA and CDR2 SQIVND (reference sequence). The CDR3 DNA sequence: TGTGCCAGTAGCCCCCAGGGTGGAGAGACCCAGTACTTC. It encodes CASSPQGGETQYF.

Written as DNA, the CDR3 is TGCGCCAGCAGCTTGGGGCTAGGGGGGGGTTCCTACGAGCAGTACTTC. As protein: CASSLGLGGGSYEQYF. J is TRBJ2-7 and V is TRBV5-1; D possibly corresponds to TRBD2 (7 bases). This CDR3 has 16 amino acids. Trimming took off 0 bases at V and 1 base at J, with 14 bases between the two ends. CDR1 is SGHRS, CDR2 YFSETQ, per germline.